The rows below give T cell receptor beta chains drawn from one sample of a study. TCRdb's table, derived via immunoSEQ multiplex PCR, lists solely in-frame clones and lacks some. Among about 68,000 clones listed, just under 95% were seen once. Sequencing was done on a sample of PBMCs. These receptors all stem from a man between 35 and 55 years old with rheumatoid arthritis. CDR3s include the opening cysteine and the closing phenylalanine or tryptophan. Each record gives: clone size, V gene, J gene, D gene, CDR3 protein, CDR3 DNA. The D gene is left open where the match is weak. A clone size is listed for some rows: how often the clone was seen (once, few, many), or a class if it is expanded.

size: NA; V: TRBV9; J: TRBJ2-2; D: NA; CDR3: CASSGPQGRTGELFF; DNA: TGTGCCAGCAGCGGACCCCAGGGGCGCACCGGGGAGCTGTTTTTT
size: NA; V: TRBV29-1; J: TRBJ2-2; D: TRBD2; CDR3: CSVALREHTGELFF; DNA: TGCAGCGTTGCGTTGCGGGAGCACACCGGGGAGCTGTTTTTT
size: NA; V: TRBV9; J: TRBJ2-7; D: TRBD2; CDR3: CASSQAAGRGYEQYF; DNA: TGTGCCAGCAGTCAAGCAGCGGGAAGGGGCTACGAGCAGTACTTC
size: NA; V: TRBV19; J: TRBJ2-3; D: NA; CDR3: CASSNPRHISTDTQYF; DNA: TGTGCCAGTAGTAACCCAAGACATATCAGCACAGATACGCAGTATTTT
size: NA; V: TRBV5-1; J: TRBJ2-2; D: NA; CDR3: CASRDSNTGELFF; DNA: TGCGCCAGCCGCGACAGTAACACCGGGGAGCTGTTTTTT
size: NA; V: TRBV4-1; J: TRBJ1-4; D: TRBD1; CDR3: CASSQSRDRGNEKLFF; DNA: TGCGCCAGCAGCCAATCCCGGGACAGGGGGAATGAAAAACTGTTTTTT
size: once; V: TRBV7-3; J: TRBJ2-6; D: NA; CDR3: CASSLKTGANVLTF; DNA: TGTGCCAGCAGCTTAAAAACCGGGGCCAACGTCCTGACTTTC
size: NA; V: TRBV2; J: TRBJ1-5; D: NA; CDR3: CASSEQGLSNQPQHF; DNA: TGTGCCAGCAGTGAACAGGGACTCAGCAATCAGCCCCAGCATTTT
size: NA; V: TRBV11-1; J: TRBJ2-5; D: TRBD1; CDR3: CASSLGTGAFQETQYF; DNA: TGTGCCAGCAGCTTAGGGACAGGGGCCTTTCAAGAGACCCAGTACTTC
size: NA; V: TRBV6-2/TRBV6-3; J: TRBJ2-7; D: NA; CDR3: CASSLTSSYEQYF; DNA: TGTGCCAGCAGTTTGACGAGCTCCTACGAGCAGTACTTC
size: NA; V: TRBV6-1; J: TRBJ2-7; D: NA; CDR3: CASSEGAGFKYF; DNA: TGTGCCAGCAGTGAAGGCGCGGGGTTCAAGTACTTC
size: NA; V: TRBV5-5; J: TRBJ1-4; D: NA; CDR3: CASSFRATNEKLFF; DNA: TGTGCCAGCAGCTTTAGAGCAACTAATGAAAAACTGTTTTTT
size: NA; V: TRBV19; J: TRBJ1-2; D: NA; CDR3: CASSWGSANYGYTF; DNA: TGTGCCAGTAGTTGGGGAAGCGCTAACTATGGCTACACCTTC
size: NA; V: TRBV7-2; J: TRBJ2-7; D: TRBD2; CDR3: CASTWGGIPSYEQYF; DNA: TGTGCCAGCACCTGGGGGGGGATTCCTTCCTACGAGCAGTACTTC
size: NA; V: TRBV30; J: TRBJ2-7; D: NA; CDR3: CAWRAGRTYEQYF; DNA: TGTGCCTGGAGGGCGGGACGGACCTACGAGCAGTACTTC
size: NA; V: TRBV12-5; J: TRBJ2-1; D: NA; CDR3: CASGLVLAEGAYNEQFF; DNA: TGTGCTAGTGGTTTGGTACTAGCCGAGGGTGCCTACAATGAGCAGTTCTTC
size: NA; V: TRBV9; J: TRBJ1-5; D: NA; CDR3: CASSRYTSNQPQHF; DNA: TGTGCCAGCAGCCGGTATACGAGCAATCAGCCCCAGCATTTT
size: NA; V: TRBV19; J: TRBJ2-2; D: NA; CDR3: CASSIRSNPSTGELFF; DNA: TGTGCCAGTAGTATTCGATCCAACCCGTCCACCGGGGAGCTGTTTTTT
size: NA; V: TRBV6-5; J: TRBJ2-1; D: NA; CDR3: CASSPVGNEQFF; DNA: TGTGCCAGCAGTCCAGTGGGGAATGAGCAGTTCTTC
size: NA; V: TRBV30; J: TRBJ2-3; D: NA; CDR3: CAGTWGTDTQYF; DNA: TGTGCCGGGACTTGGGGCACAGATACGCAGTATTTT
size: NA; V: TRBV6-5; J: TRBJ1-3; D: NA; CDR3: CASSYEPMRSGNTIYF; DNA: TGTGCCAGCAGTTACGAACCGATGAGATCTGGAAACACCATATATTTT
size: NA; V: TRBV4-1; J: TRBJ1-1; D: NA; CDR3: CASSRPKGGQLNTEAFF; DNA: TGCGCCAGCAGCCGACCGAAGGGAGGGCAACTGAACACTGAAGCTTTCTTT
size: NA; V: TRBV7-9; J: TRBJ2-3; D: TRBD1; CDR3: CASSQQGRSTDTQYF; DNA: TGTGCCAGCAGCCAACAGGGGAGAAGCACAGATACGCAGTATTTT
size: NA; V: TRBV4-2; J: TRBJ1-4; D: TRBD1; CDR3: CASSQGADRVEKLFF; DNA: TGTGCCAGCAGCCAAGGTGCCGACAGGGTTGAAAAACTGTTTTTT